Shown below are 22 T cell receptor beta chains from a single sample sequenced in a study of cytomegalovirus exposure and HLA in healthy donors. The PCR had 60 Vbeta and 13 Jbeta primers. Profiling relied on immunoSEQ multiplex PCR, and the TCRdb table lists in-frame clones only, not all of them. The sample includes about 100,000 clones, 80% to 90% seen only once; the top ten take more than 1%. The sequencing sample was made of PBMCs. These receptors originate from a woman between 18 and 29 years old in good health and CMV-seronegative.

The chain has TRBV19 and TRBJ2-5; D might be TRBD1 (5 bases). V dropped 2 bases and J dropped 7 bases, with 26 bases sitting between them. CDR1 is LNHDA, CDR2 SQIVND, per germline (reference sequence). The CDR3 contains 18 residues. The DNA of the CDR3 is TGTGCCAGTAGTATATTGCCCCTCCAGGGTGCTCCTCTTGCGACCCAGTACTTC. This gives the protein CASSILPLQGAPLATQYF.

The sample holds a few counts of this clone. The chain employs TRBV4-3 and TRBJ2-1, with D tentatively TRBD1 (6 bases). CDR3 length equals 15 residues. Trimming cost V 0 bases and J 4 bases, with 10 bases left between them. Germline assignment: CDR1 LGHNA and CDR2 YSLEER. CDR3 coding DNA: TGCGCCAGCAGCCAAGACAGGGGACGGTACAATGAGCAGTTCTTC. Its protein is CASSQDRGRYNEQFF.

The chain couples TRBV15 to TRBJ2-2; D not certain. The CDR3 spans 17 residues. CDR1 is LNHNV, CDR2 YYDKDF, per germline (reference sequence). V lost 3 bases to trimming and J lost 0 bases, with 14 bases between them. DNA for the CDR3: TGTGCCACCAGCAGGGATATCACAAGCGCGAACACCGGGGAGCTGTTTTTT. This translates into CATSRDITSANTGELFF.

The rearrangement uses TRBV28 and TRBJ1-4; D not resolved. The V end was cut by 6 bases, the J end by 7 bases, with 18 bases between. Germline V gene lookup returns CDR1 MDHEN and CDR2 SYDVKM. This CDR3 contains 15 residues. The CDR3 region has the DNA TGTGCCAGCAGCCCCTCGGACGGGGAGGGTGAAAAACTGTTTTTT. This gives the protein CASSPSDGEGEKLFF.

This clone was counted a single time. V and J are TRBV9 and TRBJ2-3, with 13 bases matching TRBD2. The CDR3 is 17 amino acids. V lost 0 bases and J lost 4; bases outside the gene matches: 5. Germline CDR1 SGDLS, CDR2 YYNGEE. CDR3 coding DNA: TGTGCCAGCAGCGTAGGAGTACTAGCGGGGGGGTCAGATACGCAGTATTTT. This codes for CASSVGVLAGGSDTQYF.

V is TRBV7-6 and J is TRBJ2-5; 8 positions match TRBD2. The CDR3 totals 15 residues. CDR1 SGHVS and CDR2 FNYEAQ come from the germline V gene. V lost 5 bases and J lost 9; bases outside the gene matches: 14. In DNA, the CDR3 is TGTGCCAGCAGCACCAGTCCGGGACTAGGCAAGCCCCAGTACTTC. The encoded protein is CASSTSPGLGKPQYF.

The genes are TRBV4-1 and TRBJ1-5, with D unresolved. The germline V gene has CDR1 MGHRA and CDR2 YSYEKL. This CDR3 comprises 17 residues. V was pared by 1 base and J by 1 base, with 14 bases between. The CDR3 region has the DNA TGCGCCAGCAGCCAAGGAGAATGGGGAGTAAGCAATCAGCCCCAGCATTTT. Translated: CASSQGEWGVSNQPQHF.

The chain carries TRBV28 and TRBJ2-1, with D possibly being TRBD1 (5 bases). Germline assignment: CDR1 MDHEN and CDR2 SYDVKM. The CDR3 has 13 residues. V gave up 3 bases and J gave up 7 bases, with 10 bases separating them. The CDR3 loop reads CASSFQGLNEQFF. CDR3 DNA: TGTGCCAGCAGTTTTCAGGGTTTGAATGAGCAGTTCTTC.

This chain joins TRBV5-4 and TRBJ2-6; D gene uncertain. Germline V gene data show CDR1 as SGHNT and CDR2 as YYREEE (reference sequence). The CDR3 runs to 19 residues. Trimming cost V 0 bases and J 0 bases, with 16 bases left between them. This CDR3 is CASSLGVFPTISGANVLTF. The CDR3 DNA is TGTGCCAGCAGCTTGGGTGTGTTTCCTACCATCTCTGGGGCCAACGTCCTGACTTTC. Combining the CDR3 with reference TRBV5-4 and TRBJ2-6 gives the whole variable domain ETGVTQSPTHLIKTRGQQVTLRCSSQSGHNTVSWYQQALGQGPQFIFQYYREEENGRGNFPPRFSGLQFPNYSSELNVNALELDDSALYLCASSLGVFPTISGANVLTFGAGSRLTVL.

J is TRBJ1-1 and V is TRBV28, with 7 nucleotides matching TRBD1. J was trimmed by 5 bases and V by 5 bases; bases with no gene match: 8. Germline-derived CDR1 and CDR2 are MDHEN and SYDVKM. CDR3 length: 14 amino acids. The CDR3, as DNA: TGTGCCAGCAGTACTACAGGGGTGGAGACTGAAGCTTTCTTT. This sequence encodes CASSTTGVETEAFF.

The chain uses TRBV9 and TRBJ2-5; the match to TRBD2 covers 13 bases. The DNA end favors TRBJ2-7, so the J call may be wrong. The germline V gene has CDR1 SGDLS and CDR2 YYNGEE. There are 15 residues in the CDR3. CDR3 loop: CASSAGLAGLHEQYF. In DNA form, the CDR3 reads TGTGCCAGCAGCGCGGGACTAGCGGGACTCCACGAGCAGTACTTC.

The rearrangement uses TRBV6-5 and TRBJ2-1; 11 nucleotides align to TRBD1. V dropped 8 bases and J dropped 6; count of bases not matched to a gene: 6. The germline V gene encodes CDR1 MNHEY and CDR2 SVGAGI. The CDR3 spans 14 residues. The CDR3 here is CASSGQGAANEQFF. DNA for the CDR3: TGTGCCAGCTCCGGACAGGGGGCAGCCAATGAGCAGTTCTTC.

CDR3 sequence (DNA): TGTGCCAGCAGCTTAGATAGCGGGGGGGTTGGGACCTACGAGCAGTACTTC. Translation: CASSLDSGGVGTYEQYF. V is TRBV11-2 and J is TRBJ2-7; 11 bases map to TRBD2. This CDR3 region has 17 residues. The germline gives CDR1 SGHAT, CDR2 FQNNGV. V lost 0 bases, J lost 2 bases, and 6 bases stayed unmatched.

This clone was detected only once. This chain uses TRBV27 with TRBJ2-5, with TRBD1 matching 7 bases. Trimming cost V 3 bases and J 11 bases; bases outside gene matches: 12. In germline, CDR1 is MNHEY, CDR2 SMNVEV (reference sequence). This CDR3 has 14 amino acids. The CDR3: CASSLQQGSTKQYF. CDR3 nucleotide sequence: TGTGCCAGCAGTTTGCAACAGGGGAGTACGAAGCAGTACTTC.

This chain joins TRBV19 and TRBJ1-4; perhaps TRBD1 as D (6 bases). CDR3 length: 15 residues. V was cut by 9 bases and J by 7 bases, with 21 bases left in between. Germline values: CDR1 LNHDA, CDR2 SQIVND (reference sequence). Here the CDR3 reads CASADRDLWGEKLFF. The CDR3 DNA follows: TGTGCCAGCGCGGACAGAGATCTTTGGGGTGAAAAACTGTTTTTT.

The chain uses TRBV5-1 and TRBJ1-1; D is possibly TRBD1 (6 bases). This CDR3 region has 14 residues. V was pared by 4 bases and J by 6 bases, with 16 bases between. Germline loops: CDR1 SGHRS, CDR2 YFSETQ. CDR3 region: CASSPLLTGPEAFF. DNA for the CDR3: TGCGCCAGCAGCCCATTGCTGACAGGCCCTGAAGCTTTCTTT.

The V gene is TRBV28, the J gene TRBJ2-2, with a weak D call TRBD1 (6 bases). V lost 3 bases to trimming and J lost 7 bases, with 18 bases between them. The germline gives CDR1 MDHEN, CDR2 SYDVKM. This CDR3 region has 16 residues. The CDR3: CASSLWGTFEGGELFF. The CDR3 DNA reads TGTGCCAGCAGTTTGTGGGGGACATTTGAAGGCGGGGAGCTGTTTTTT.

The V call is TRBV11-2, the J call TRBJ2-4; 10 bases fit TRBD1. This CDR3 spans 13 amino acids. CDR1 and CDR2 from the germline V gene are SGHAT and FQNNGV. The V segment lost 8 bases and the J segment 6 bases; nucleotides outside the gene matches: 4. CDR3 in DNA: TGTGCCAGCGGGGGACAGGGGATAAACATTCAGTACTTC. Residues: CASGGQGINIQYF.

The chain uses TRBV2 and TRBJ2-5; D not certain. The J call may be mistaken, given a closer DNA end match to TRBJ2-7. This CDR3 has 13 residues. Germline V gene data show CDR1 as SNHLY and CDR2 as FYNNEI. This chain's CDR3 is CASRPPSSYEQYF. Written as DNA, the CDR3 is TGTGCCAGCAGACCCCCTAGCTCCTACGAGCAGTACTTC.

V usage is TRBV19 and J usage is TRBJ1-5; TRBD1 matches at 8 bases. V shed 1 base and J 7 bases; nucleotides not matched to a gene: 15. Per the germline V gene, CDR1 is LNHDA and CDR2 is SQIVND (reference sequence). The CDR3 is 18 amino acids. CDR3 nucleotides: TGTGCCAGTAGTATAGGGAGGCAGGGGGCCCTAGGGAGACAGCCCCAGCATTTT. It is translated as CASSIGRQGALGRQPQHF.

The chain uses TRBV21-1 and TRBJ2-6; the listed D gene, TRBD1, was not tested against the DNA. TRBV21-1 is a listed pseudogene. This CDR3 contains 20 residues. The DNA for the CDR3 is TGTGCCAGCAGCCAGAAAGGGAGGCTAGGACAGGGAACCGGGGCCAACGTCCTGACTTTC. Translated: CASSQKGRLGQGTGANVLTF.

The genes are TRBV6-6 and TRBJ2-1; 8 bases fit TRBD2. The V gene end was trimmed by 7 bases and the J gene end by 8 bases; junction bases not matched to a gene: 13. This CDR3 region has 15 residues. From germline, CDR1 is MNHNY and CDR2 SVGAGI (reference sequence). CDR3 residues: CASTPPSGGQDEQFF. As DNA, the CDR3 is TGTGCCAGCACCCCACCTTCGGGGGGGCAGGATGAGCAGTTCTTC.